This T cell receptor beta chain was captured in a study of beta chain features in type 1 diabetes. Findings of the study overall: TCRB CDR3 length was moderately but significantly reduced in all four CD4+ subsets of Type 1 diabetes patients.

Details on this clone: Its antigen is currently unknown.

Expressed TCRB transcripts were sequenced after all isolated RNA was converted to cDNA. The assay was immunoSEQ multiplex PCR, and TCRdb's table has in-frame clones only and misses some. The data show under 95,000 clones, under 35% seen once. V lost 4 bases and J lost 5; bases outside the gene matches: 7. The V gene's germline CDR1 is SNHLY and CDR2 FYNNEI. The CDR3 runs to 14 residues. The sample consisted of stem cell memory CD4+ T cells from blood. The sequence was collected from a woman aged 18-30 years in good health. This chain connects TRBV2 to TRBJ2-5, with TRBD1 matching 7 bases. The CDR3 DNA reads as TGTGCCAGCAGTGGTCAGGGGGAGTGGGAGACCCAGTACTTC. Translated: CASSGQGEWETQYF. Full variable domain (missing parts from reference TRBV2 and TRBJ2-5): EPEVTQTPSHQVTQMGQEVILRCVPISNHLYFYWYRQILGQKVEFLVSFYNNEISEKSEIFDDQFSVERPDGSNFTLKIRSTKLEDSAMYFCASSGQGEWETQYFGPGTRLLVL.